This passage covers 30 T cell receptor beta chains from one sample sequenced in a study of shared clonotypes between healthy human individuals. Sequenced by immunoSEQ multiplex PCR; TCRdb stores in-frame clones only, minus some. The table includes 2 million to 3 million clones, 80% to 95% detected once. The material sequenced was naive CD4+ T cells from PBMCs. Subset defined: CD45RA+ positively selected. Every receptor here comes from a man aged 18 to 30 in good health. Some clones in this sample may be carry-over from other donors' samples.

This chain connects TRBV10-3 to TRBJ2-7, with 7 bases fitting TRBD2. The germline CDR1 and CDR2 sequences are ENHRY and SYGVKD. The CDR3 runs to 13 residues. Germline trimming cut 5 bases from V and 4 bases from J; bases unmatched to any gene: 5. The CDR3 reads CAISSGDRYEQYF. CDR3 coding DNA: TGTGCCATCAGTAGCGGGGATCGGTACGAGCAGTACTTC.

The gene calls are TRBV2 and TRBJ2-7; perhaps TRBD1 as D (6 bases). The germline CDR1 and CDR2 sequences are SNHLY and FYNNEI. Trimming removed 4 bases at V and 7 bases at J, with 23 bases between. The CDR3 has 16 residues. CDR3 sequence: CASSGFLQGTKREQYF. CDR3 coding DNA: TGTGCCAGCAGTGGTTTTCTTCAGGGGACCAAACGGGAGCAGTACTTC.

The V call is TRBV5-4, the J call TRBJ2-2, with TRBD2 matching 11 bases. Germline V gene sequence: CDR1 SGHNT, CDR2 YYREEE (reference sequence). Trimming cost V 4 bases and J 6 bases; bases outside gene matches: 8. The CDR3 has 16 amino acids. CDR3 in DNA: TGTGCCAGCAGCCTTAGCGGGAGGGCCTTTTCCGGGGAGCTGTTTTTT. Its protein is CASSLSGRAFSGELFF.

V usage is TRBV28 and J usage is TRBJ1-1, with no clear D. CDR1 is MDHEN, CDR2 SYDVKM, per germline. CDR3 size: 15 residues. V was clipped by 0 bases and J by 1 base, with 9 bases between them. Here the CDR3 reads CASSLWTRPNTEAFF. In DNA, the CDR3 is TGTGCCAGCAGTTTATGGACGAGGCCGAACACTGAAGCTTTCTTT. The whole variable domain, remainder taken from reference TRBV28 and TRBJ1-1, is DVKVTQSSRYLVKRTGEKVFLECVQDMDHENMFWYRQDPGLGLRLIYFSYDVKMKEKGDIPEGYSVSREKKERFSLILESASTNQTSMYLCASSLWTRPNTEAFFGQGTRLTVV.

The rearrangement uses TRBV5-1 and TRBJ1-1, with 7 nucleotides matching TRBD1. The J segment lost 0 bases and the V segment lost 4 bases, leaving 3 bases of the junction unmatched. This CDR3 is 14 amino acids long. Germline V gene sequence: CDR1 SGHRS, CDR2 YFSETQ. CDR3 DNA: TGCGCCAGCAGCATAGGGACAGTGAACACTGAAGCTTTCTTT. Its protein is CASSIGTVNTEAFF.

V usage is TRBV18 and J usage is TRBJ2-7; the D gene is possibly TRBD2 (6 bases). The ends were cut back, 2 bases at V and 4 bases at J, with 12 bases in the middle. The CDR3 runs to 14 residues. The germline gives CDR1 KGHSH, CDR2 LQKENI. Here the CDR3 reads CASSPWTTSYEQYF. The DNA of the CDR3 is TGTGCCAGCTCACCATGGACTACCTCTTACGAGCAGTACTTC.

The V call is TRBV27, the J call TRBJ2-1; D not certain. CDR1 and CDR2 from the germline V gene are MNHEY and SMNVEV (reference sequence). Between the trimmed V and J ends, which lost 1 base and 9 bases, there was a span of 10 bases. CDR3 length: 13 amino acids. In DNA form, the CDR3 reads TGTGCCAGCAGTTTATATTCGAGTCGTGAGCAGTTCTTC. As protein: CASSLYSSREQFF.

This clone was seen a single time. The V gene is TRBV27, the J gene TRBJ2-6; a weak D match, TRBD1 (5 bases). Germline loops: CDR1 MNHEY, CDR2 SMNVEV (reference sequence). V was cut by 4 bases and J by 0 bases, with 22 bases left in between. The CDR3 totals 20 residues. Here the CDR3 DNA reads TGTGCCAGCAGTTCCCCCCAGGGAAAAGGCGGAACCTCTGGGGCCAACGTCCTGACTTTC. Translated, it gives CASSSPQGKGGTSGANVLTF.

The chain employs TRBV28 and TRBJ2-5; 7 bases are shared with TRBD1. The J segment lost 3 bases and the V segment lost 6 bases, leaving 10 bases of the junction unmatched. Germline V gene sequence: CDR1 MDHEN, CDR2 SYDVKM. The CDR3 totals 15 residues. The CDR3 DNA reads TGTGCCAGCAGGACACAGGGGTTGGGGGAAGAGACCCAGTACTTC. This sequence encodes CASRTQGLGEETQYF.

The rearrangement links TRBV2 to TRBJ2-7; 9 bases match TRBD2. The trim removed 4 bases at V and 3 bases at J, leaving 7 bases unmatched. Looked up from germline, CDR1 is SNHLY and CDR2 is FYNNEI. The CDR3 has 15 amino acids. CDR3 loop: CASSGLAGFNYEQYF. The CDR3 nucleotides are TGTGCCAGCAGTGGGCTAGCGGGATTTAACTACGAGCAGTACTTC.

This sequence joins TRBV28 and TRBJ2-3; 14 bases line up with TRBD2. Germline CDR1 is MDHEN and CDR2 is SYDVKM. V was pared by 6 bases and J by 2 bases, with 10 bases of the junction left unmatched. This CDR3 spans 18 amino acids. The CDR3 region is CASSHSLTSGRATDTQYF. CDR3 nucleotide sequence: TGTGCCAGCAGCCACTCCCTGACTAGCGGGAGGGCCACAGATACGCAGTATTTT.

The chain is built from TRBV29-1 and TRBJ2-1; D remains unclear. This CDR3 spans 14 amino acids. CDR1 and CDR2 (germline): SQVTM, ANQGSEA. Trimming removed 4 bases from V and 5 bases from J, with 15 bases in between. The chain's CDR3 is CSVVGLQRHNEQFF. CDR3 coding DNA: TGCAGCGTTGTAGGGTTACAGAGGCACAATGAGCAGTTCTTC.

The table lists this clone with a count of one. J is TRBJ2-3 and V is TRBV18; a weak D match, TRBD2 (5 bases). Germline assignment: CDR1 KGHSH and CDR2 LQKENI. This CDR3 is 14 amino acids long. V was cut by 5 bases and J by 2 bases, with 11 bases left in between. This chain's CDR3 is CASSEGSDTDTQYF. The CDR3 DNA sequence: TGTGCCAGCTCAGAGGGCAGTGACACAGATACGCAGTATTTT.

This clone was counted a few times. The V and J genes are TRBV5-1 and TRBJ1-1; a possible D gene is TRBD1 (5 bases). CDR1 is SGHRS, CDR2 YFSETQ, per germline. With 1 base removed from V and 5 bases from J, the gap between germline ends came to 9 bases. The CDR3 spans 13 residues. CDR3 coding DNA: TGCGCCAGCAGCTTGTTAGGGGCAACTGAAGCTTTCTTT. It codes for CASSLLGATEAFF.

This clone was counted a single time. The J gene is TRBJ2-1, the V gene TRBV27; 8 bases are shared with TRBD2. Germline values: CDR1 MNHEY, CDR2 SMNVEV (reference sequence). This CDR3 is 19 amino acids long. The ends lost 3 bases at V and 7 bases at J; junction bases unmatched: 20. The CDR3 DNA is TGTGCCAGCAGTTTCGTGCCTCCCCAGCGGGAGAGAGGAAGGAATGAGCAGTTCTTC. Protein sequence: CASSFVPPQRERGRNEQFF.

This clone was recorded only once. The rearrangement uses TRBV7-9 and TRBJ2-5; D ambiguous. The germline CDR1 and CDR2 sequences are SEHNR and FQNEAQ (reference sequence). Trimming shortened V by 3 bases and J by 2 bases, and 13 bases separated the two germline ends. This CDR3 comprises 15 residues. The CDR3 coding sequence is TGTGCCAGCAGCTTCGGAAGGGCGATACAAGAGACCCAGTACTTC. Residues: CASSFGRAIQETQYF.

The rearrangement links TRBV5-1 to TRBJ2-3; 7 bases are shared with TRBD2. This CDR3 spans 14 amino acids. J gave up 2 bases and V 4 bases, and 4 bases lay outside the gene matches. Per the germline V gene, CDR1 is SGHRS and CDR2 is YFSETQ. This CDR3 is CASSNSGYTDTQYF. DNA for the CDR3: TGCGCCAGCAGCAATAGCGGGTACACAGATACGCAGTATTTT.

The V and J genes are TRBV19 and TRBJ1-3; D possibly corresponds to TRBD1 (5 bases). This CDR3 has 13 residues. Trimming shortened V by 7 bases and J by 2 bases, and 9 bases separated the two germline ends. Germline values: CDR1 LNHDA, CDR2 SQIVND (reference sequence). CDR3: CASTGTAGNTIYF. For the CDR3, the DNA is TGTGCCAGTACCGGGACGGCTGGAAACACCATATATTTT.

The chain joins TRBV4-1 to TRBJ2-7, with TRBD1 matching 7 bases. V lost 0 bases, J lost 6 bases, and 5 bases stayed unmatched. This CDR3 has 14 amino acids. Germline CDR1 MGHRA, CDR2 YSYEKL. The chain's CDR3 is CASSQEQGLGEQYF. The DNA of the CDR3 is TGCGCCAGCAGCCAAGAACAGGGGCTAGGCGAGCAGTACTTC.

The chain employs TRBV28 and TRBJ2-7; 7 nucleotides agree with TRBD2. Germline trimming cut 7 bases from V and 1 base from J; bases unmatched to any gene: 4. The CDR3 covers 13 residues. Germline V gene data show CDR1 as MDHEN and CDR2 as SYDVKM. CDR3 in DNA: TGTGCCAGCAAGGGAGGGATATCCTACGAGCAGTACTTC. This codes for CASKGGISYEQYF.

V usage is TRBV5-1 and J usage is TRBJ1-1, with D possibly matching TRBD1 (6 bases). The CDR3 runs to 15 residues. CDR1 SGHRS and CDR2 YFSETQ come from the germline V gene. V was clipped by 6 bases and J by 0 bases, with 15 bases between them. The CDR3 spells CASTGGQPLNTEAFF. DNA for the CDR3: TGCGCCAGCACGGGGGGGCAGCCGCTGAACACTGAAGCTTTCTTT.

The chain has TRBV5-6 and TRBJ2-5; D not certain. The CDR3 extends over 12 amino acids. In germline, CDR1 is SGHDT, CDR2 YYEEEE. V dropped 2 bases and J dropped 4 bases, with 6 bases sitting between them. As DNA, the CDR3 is TGTGCCAGCAGCTTCGGTTCAGAGACCCAGTACTTC. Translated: CASSFGSETQYF.

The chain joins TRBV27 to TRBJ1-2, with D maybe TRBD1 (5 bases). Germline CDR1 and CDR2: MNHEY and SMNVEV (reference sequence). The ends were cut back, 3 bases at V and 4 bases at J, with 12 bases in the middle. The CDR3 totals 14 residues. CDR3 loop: CASSFRHGAYGYTF. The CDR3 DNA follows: TGTGCCAGCAGTTTCCGCCATGGGGCCTATGGCTACACCTTC.

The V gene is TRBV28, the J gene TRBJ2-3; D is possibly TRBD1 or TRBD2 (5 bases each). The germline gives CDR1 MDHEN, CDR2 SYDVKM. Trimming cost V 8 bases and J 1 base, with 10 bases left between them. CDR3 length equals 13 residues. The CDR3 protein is CASRKGRTDTQYF. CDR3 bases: TGTGCCAGCCGTAAGGGACGCACAGATACGCAGTATTTT. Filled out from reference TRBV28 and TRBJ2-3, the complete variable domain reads DVKVTQSSRYLVKRTGEKVFLECVQDMDHENMFWYRQDPGLGLRLIYFSYDVKMKEKGDIPEGYSVSREKKERFSLILESASTNQTSMYLCASRKGRTDTQYFGPGTRLTVL.

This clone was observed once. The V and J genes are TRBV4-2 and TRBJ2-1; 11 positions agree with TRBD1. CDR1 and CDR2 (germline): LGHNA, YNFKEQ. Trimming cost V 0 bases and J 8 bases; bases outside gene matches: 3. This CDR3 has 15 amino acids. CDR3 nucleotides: TGTGCCAGCAGCCAAGATGGGGACAGGGGGTATGAGCAGTTCTTC. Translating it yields CASSQDGDRGYEQFF.

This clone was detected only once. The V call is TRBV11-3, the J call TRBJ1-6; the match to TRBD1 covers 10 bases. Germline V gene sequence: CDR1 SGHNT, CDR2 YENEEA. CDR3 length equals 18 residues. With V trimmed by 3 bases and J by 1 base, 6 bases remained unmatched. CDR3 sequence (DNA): TGTGCCAGCAGCTTGGCCCGACAGGGGGCTTCCTATAATTCACCCCTCCACTTT. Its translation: CASSLARQGASYNSPLHF.

CDR3: CASSLDRGQGPQHF. The DNA for the CDR3 is TGTGCCAGCAGCCTGGACAGGGGTCAGGGGCCCCAGCATTTT. This chain uses TRBV5-4 with TRBJ1-5; 9 bases map to TRBD1. Per the germline V gene, CDR1 is SGHNT and CDR2 is YYREEE (reference sequence). The CDR3 consists of 14 residues. V was pared by 4 bases and J by 9 bases, with 8 bases of the junction left unmatched.

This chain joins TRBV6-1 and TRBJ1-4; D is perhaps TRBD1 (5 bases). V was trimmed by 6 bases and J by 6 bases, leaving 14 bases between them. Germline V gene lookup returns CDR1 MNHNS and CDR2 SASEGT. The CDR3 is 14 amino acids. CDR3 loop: CASRNGGDHEKLFF. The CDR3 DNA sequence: TGTGCCAGCAGGAATGGAGGGGATCATGAAAAACTGTTTTTT.

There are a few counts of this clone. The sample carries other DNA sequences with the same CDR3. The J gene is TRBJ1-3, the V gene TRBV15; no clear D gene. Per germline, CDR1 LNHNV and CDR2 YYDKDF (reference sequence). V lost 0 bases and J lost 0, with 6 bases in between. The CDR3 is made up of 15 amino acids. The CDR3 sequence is CATSRDSGSGNTIYF. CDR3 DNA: TGTGCCACCAGCAGAGATAGTGGCTCTGGAAACACCATATATTTT.

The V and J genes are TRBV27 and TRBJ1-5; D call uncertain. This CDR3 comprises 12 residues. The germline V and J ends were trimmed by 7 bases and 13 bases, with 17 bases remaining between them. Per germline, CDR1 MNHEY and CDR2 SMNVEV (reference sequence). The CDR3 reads CASTNTAGTQHF. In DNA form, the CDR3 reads TGTGCCAGCACCAATACGGCGGGTACACAGCATTTT.